In its sample, the clone carrying this T cell receptor beta chain was seen many times. This library used around 0.4 ug RNA and molecular barcoded adaptors spanning alpha/delta and beta/gamma chains. TCRdb re-analysed the reads in MiXCR, keeping a single row per CDR3 protein. There are tens of thousands of distinct CDR3 sequences in the sample; around a fifth occur only once, and 17% lies in the top ten. The germline gives CDR1 MDHEN, CDR2 SYDVKM. The V end was cut by 11 bases, the J end by 9 bases, with 20 bases between. The CDR3 extends over 13 amino acids. The data belong to a study of read filtering for tumor transcriptome and immune sequencing. Looking at the study overall: R-ISS stage counts were roughly 8 for I, approximately 15 for II, 7 for III.

Material for sequencing was a population of CD138-negative cells sorted from bone marrow. The chain couples TRBV28 to TRBJ2-1; D possibly matches TRBD1 or TRBD2 (6 bases each). The source is a donor aged 40 or over with multiple myeloma. The CDR3 here is CAARLGGRGEQFF. In nucleotides, the CDR3 is TGTGCCGCCCGACTAGGGGGTAGGGGTGAGCAGTTCTTC.